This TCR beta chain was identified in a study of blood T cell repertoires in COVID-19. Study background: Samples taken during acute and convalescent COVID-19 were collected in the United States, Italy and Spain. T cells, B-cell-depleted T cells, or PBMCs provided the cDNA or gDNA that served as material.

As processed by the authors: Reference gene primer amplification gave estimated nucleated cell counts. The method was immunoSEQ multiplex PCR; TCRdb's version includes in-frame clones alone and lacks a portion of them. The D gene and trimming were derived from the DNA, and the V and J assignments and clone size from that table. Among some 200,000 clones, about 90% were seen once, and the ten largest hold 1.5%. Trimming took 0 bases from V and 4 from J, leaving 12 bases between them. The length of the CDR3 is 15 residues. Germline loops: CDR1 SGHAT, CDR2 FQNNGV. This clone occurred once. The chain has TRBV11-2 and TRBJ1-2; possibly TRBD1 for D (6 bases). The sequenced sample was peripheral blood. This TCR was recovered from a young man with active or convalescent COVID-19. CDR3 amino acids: CASSLEVGQTYGYTF. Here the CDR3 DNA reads TGTGCCAGCAGCTTAGAGGTCGGACAGACCTATGGCTACACCTTC.